Listed below are T cell receptor beta chains from one sample, sequenced in a study of OX40 agonist ivuxolimab in advanced cancers. TCRdb's table, derived via immunoSEQ multiplex PCR, lists solely in-frame clones and lacks some. The table lists 25,000 to 35,000 clones, approximately 88% of them singletons. Material: CD4+ or CD8+ T cells sorted from blood, obtained in a trial of the OX40 agonist ivuxolimab. The source is an adult with an advanced solid tumor such as melanoma, head and neck, liver or kidney cancer. The CDR3 runs from the conserved cysteine through the conserved F or W. Fields, in order: V gene, J gene, CDR3 protein.

v_call: TRBV4-2; j_call: TRBJ1-2; cdr3_aa: CASSLGTGDYYGYTF
v_call: TRBV9; j_call: TRBJ2-3; cdr3_aa: CASSVSPSGLTDTQYF
v_call: TRBV5-1; j_call: TRBJ2-3; cdr3_aa: CATRGSTDTQYF
v_call: TRBV6-1; j_call: TRBJ2-7; cdr3_aa: CASRTWGGSSYEQYF
v_call: TRBV13; j_call: TRBJ1-6; cdr3_aa: CASSQGLDSPLHF
v_call: TRBV11-2; j_call: TRBJ2-7; cdr3_aa: CASSFASGGTYEQYF
v_call: TRBV10-2; j_call: TRBJ1-1; cdr3_aa: CASSETGTGRAEAFF
v_call: TRBV5-1; j_call: TRBJ2-3; cdr3_aa: CASSLAGTSGSDTQYF
v_call: TRBV13; j_call: TRBJ1-1; cdr3_aa: CASSTRVGTEAFF
v_call: TRBV7-6; j_call: TRBJ2-1; cdr3_aa: CASSLPRDSSYNEQFF